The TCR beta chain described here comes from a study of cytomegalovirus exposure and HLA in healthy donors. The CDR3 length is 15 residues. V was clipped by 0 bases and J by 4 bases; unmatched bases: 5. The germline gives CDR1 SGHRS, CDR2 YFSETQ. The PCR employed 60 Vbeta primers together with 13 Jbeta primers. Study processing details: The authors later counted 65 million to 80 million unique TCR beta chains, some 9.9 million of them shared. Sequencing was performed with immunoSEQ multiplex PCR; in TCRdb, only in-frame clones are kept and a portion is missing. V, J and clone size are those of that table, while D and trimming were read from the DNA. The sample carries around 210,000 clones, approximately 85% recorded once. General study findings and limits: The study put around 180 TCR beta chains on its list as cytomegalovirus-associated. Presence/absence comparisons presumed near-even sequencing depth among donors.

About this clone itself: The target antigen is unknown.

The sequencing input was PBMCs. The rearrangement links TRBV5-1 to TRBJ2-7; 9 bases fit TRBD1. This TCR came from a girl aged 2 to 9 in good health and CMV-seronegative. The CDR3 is CASSLETGGAYEQYF. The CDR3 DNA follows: TGCGCCAGCAGCTTGGAAACAGGGGGCGCGTACGAGCAGTACTTC.